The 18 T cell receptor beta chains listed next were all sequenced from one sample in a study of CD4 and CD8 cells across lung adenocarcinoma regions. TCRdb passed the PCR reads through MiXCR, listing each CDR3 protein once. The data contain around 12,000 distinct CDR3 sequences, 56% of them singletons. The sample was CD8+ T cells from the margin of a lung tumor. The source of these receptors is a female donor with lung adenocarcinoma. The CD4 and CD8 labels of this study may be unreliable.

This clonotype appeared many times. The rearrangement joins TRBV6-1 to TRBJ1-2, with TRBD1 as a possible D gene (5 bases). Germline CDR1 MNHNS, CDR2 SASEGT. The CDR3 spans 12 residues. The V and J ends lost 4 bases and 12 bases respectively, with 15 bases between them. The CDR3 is CASSGQGAVHTF. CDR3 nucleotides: TGTGCCAGCAGTGGTCAAGGGGCCGTGCACACCTTC.

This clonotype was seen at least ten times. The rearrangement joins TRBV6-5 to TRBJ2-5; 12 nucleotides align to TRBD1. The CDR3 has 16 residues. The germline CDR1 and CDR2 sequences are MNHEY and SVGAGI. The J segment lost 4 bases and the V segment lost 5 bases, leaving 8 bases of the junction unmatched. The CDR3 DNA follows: TGTGCCAGCAGTAACGAGGGGACAGGGGGCACAGAGACCCAGTACTTC. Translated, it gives CASSNEGTGGTETQYF.

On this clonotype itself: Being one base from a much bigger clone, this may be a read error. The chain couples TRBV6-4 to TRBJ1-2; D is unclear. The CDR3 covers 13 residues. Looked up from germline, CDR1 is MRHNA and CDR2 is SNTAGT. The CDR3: CASSRGLNYGHTF. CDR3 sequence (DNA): TGTGCCAGCTCTCGGGGTCTTAACTATGGCCACACCTTC.

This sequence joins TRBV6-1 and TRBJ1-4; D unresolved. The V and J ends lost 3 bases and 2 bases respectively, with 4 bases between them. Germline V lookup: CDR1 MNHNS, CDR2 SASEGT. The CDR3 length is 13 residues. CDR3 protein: CASSDSTNEKLFF. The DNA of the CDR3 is TGTGCCAGCAGTGACAGTACTAATGAAAAACTGTTTTTT.

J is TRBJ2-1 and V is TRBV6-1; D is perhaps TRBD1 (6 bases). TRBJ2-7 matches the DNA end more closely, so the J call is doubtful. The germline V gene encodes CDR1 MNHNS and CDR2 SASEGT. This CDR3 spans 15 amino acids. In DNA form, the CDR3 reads TGTGCCAGCAGTCCGCCTTGGACAGATGTCTACGAGCAGTACTTC. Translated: CASSPPWTDVYEQYF.

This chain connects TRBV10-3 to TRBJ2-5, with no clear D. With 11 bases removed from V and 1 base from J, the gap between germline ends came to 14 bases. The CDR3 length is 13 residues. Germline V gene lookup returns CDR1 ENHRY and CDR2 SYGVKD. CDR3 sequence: CAASKIFQETQYF. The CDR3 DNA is TGTGCCGCCTCTAAGATCTTCCAAGAGACCCAGTACTTC.

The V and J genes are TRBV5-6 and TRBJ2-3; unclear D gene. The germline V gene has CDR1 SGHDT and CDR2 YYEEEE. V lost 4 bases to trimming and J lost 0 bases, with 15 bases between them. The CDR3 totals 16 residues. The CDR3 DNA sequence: TGTGCCAGCAGCGAGTTAGGCGGACGGAGCACAGATACGCAGTATTTT. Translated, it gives CASSELGGRSTDTQYF.

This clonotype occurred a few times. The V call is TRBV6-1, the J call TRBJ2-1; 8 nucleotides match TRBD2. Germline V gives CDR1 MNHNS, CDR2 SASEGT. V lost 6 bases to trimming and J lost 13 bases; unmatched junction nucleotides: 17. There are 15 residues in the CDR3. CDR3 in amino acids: CASSPGLEALWGQFF. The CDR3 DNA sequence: TGTGCCAGCAGCCCGGGACTAGAAGCTCTGTGGGGCCAGTTCTTC.

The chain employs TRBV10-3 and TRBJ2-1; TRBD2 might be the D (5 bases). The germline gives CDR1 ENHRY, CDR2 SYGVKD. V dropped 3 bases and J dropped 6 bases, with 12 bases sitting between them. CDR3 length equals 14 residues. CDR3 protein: CAISERDMGNEQFF. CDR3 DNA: TGTGCCATCAGTGAACGGGATATGGGCAATGAGCAGTTCTTC.

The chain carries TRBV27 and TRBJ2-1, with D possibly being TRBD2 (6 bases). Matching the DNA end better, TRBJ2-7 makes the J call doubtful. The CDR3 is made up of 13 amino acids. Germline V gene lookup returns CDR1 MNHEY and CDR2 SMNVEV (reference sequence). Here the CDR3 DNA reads TGTGCCTCGGGAGTGCGAGCCAAAAACACGCAGTACTTC. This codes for CASGVRAKNTQYF.

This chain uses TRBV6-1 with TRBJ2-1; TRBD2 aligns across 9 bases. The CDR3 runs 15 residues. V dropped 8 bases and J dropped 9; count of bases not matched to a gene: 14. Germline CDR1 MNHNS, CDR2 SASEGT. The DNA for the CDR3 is TGTGCCAGCGGGTCACGGGGCGGGAGGGCCGGTGAGCAGTTCTTC. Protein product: CASGSRGGRAGEQFF.

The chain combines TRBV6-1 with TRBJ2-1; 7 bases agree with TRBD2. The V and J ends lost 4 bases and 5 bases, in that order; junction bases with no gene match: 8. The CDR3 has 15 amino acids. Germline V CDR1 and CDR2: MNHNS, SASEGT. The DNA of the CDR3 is TGTGCCAGCAGTGCCCTTCTGGCGGGGGACAATGAGCAGTTCTTC. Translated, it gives CASSALLAGDNEQFF.

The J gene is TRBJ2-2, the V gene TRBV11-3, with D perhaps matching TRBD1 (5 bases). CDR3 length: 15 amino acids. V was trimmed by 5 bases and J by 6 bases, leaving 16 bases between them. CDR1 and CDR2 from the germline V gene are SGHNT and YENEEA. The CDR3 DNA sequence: TGTGCCAGCAGCCCAGGGTTTCGGTCTCCCGGGGAGCTGTTTTTT. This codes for CASSPGFRSPGELFF.

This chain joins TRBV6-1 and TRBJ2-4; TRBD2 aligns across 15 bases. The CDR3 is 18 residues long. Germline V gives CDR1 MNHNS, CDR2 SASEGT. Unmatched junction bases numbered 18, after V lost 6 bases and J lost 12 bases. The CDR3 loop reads CASRGTSGGLRAKNTQYF. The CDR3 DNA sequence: TGTGCCAGCAGGGGGACTAGCGGGGGGCTGCGAGCCAAAAATACTCAGTACTTC.

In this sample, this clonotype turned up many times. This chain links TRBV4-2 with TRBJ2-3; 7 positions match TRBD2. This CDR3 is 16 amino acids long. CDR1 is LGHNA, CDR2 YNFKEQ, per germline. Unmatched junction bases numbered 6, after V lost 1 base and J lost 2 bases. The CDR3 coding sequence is TGTGCCAGCAGCCAAGTCGGGAGCGGGGACACAGATACGCAGTATTTT. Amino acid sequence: CASSQVGSGDTDTQYF.

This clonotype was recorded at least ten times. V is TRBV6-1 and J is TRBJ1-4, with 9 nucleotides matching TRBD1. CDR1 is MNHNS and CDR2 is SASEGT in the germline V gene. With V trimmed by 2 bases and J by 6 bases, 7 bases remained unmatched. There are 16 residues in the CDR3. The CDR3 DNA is TGTGCCAGCAGTGAAAACCTACAGGGGGCGGATGAAAAACTGTTTTTT. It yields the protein CASSENLQGADEKLFF.

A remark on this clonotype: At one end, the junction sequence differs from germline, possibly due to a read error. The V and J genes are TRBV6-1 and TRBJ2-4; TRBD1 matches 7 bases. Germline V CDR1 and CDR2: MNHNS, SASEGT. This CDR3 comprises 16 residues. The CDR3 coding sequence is TGTGCCAGCCGTGCTAGGGGGCTGCGAGCCAAAAACATGCAGTACTTC. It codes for CASRARGLRAKNMQYF.

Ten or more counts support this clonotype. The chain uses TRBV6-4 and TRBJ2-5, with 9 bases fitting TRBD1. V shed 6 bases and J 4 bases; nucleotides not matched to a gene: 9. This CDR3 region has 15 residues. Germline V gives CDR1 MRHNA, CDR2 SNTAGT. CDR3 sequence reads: CASSPGTGRGETQYF. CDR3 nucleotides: TGTGCCAGCAGCCCCGGGACAGGGAGAGGAGAGACCCAGTACTTC.